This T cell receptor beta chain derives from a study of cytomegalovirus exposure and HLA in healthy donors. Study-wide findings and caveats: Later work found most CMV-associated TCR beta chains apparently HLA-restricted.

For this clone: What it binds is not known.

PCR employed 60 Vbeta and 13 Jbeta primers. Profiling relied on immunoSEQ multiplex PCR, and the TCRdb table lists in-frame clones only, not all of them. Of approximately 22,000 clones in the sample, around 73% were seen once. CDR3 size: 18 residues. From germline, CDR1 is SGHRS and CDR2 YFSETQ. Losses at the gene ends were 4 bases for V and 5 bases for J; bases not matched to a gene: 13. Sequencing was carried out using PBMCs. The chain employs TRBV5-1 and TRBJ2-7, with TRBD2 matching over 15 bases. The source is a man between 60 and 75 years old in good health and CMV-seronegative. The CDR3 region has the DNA TGCGCCAGCAGCCCACGGACTAGCGGGAGGGCCTTTGCCCACGAGCAGTACTTC. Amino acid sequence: CASSPRTSGRAFAHEQYF. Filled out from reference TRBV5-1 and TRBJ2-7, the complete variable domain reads KAGVTQTPRYLIKTRGQQVTLSCSPISGHRSVSWYQQTPGQGLQFLFEYFSETQRNKGNFPGRFSGRQFSNSRSEMNVSTLELGDSALYLCASSPRTSGRAFAHEQYFGPGTRLTVT.